The text below deals with one TCR beta chain. What it binds is not known. In the same sample, other DNA sequences code for this CDR3. The data are from a study of identifying expanded T cells in peripheral blood. General study points: Technical replicates showed about 1.1 changed clones; approximately two weeks roughly 16; four weeks 19. Roughly two-week clone count variance significantly increased as total template count grew.

During the collection period, no donor immune events like infections were recorded. The CDR3 covers 15 residues. Trimming at V came to 2 bases and at J to 3 bases, leaving 5 bases not matched to a gene. Germline CDR1 reads SGHAT; CDR2 reads FQDESV (reference sequence). Only in-frame clones appear in the TCRdb table, and some are missing; sequencing was by immunoSEQ multiplex PCR. The repertoire holds 75,000 to 90,000 clones, with around 90% as singletons. The sample comprised blood. J is TRBJ2-7 and V is TRBV11-1, with 9 positions matching TRBD1. This sequence originates from a person aged 18 to 70 in good health. CDR3 coding DNA: TGTGCCAGCAGCTTATCCGGGACAGGGCGCTACGAGCAGTACTTC. Translated, it gives CASSLSGTGRYEQYF.